One sample yielded the 15 T cell receptor beta chains listed below, sequenced in a study of T cell changes during pregnancy in multiple sclerosis. Sequencing was performed with immunoSEQ multiplex PCR; in TCRdb, only in-frame clones are kept and a portion is missing. The table has tens of thousands of clones, roughly 93% seen once. This specimen was peripheral blood, taken after pregnancy. The receptor source for this set is a female donor with multiple sclerosis, enrolled in a pregnancy study.

J is TRBJ1-1 and V is TRBV4-3, with no clear D. Germline CDR1 and CDR2: LGHNA and YSLEER. Trimming left V 4 bases short and J 5 bases short, with 14 bases between. The CDR3 has 14 residues. CDR3 coding DNA: TGCGCCAGCAGCCCCCGAACAGCGGGGACTGAAGCTTTCTTT. It yields the protein CASSPRTAGTEAFF.

The chain carries TRBV5-5 and TRBJ1-2; TRBD1 matches 10 bases. The length of the CDR3 is 14 residues. V shed 4 bases, J shed 4 bases, and the junction held 4 bases outside the gene matches. In germline, CDR1 is SGHKS, CDR2 YYEKEE (reference sequence). CDR3 nucleotide sequence: TGTGCCAGCAGCCAGGGACAGGGGACCTATGGCTACACCTTC. It codes for CASSQGQGTYGYTF.

The chain couples TRBV6-6 to TRBJ1-5; 8 positions agree with TRBD1. Unmatched junction bases numbered 3, after V lost 4 bases and J lost 4 bases. CDR1 MNHNY and CDR2 SVGAGI come from the germline V gene (reference sequence). CDR3 length: 14 residues. DNA for the CDR3: TGTGCCAGCAGTTTGGGACAGGCAAATCAGCCCCAGCATTTT. Its translation is CASSLGQANQPQHF.

This chain links TRBV5-4 with TRBJ1-1; TRBD1 is a possible D gene (6 bases). The length of the CDR3 is 13 residues. With 3 bases removed from V and 5 bases from J, the gap between germline ends came to 11 bases. CDR1 is SGHNT and CDR2 is YYREEE in the germline V gene (reference sequence). The DNA for the CDR3 is TGTGCCAGCAGCTCCGTACAGGGAACTGAAGCTTTCTTT. Its translation is CASSSVQGTEAFF.

V gene TRBV4-1 combines with J gene TRBJ2-1, with D tentatively TRBD2 (5 bases). From germline, CDR1 is MGHRA and CDR2 YSYEKL. The germline V and J ends were trimmed by 2 bases and 2 bases, with 16 bases remaining between them. This CDR3 region has 17 residues. The CDR3 loop is CASSQFDRGPTYNEQFF. The CDR3 coding sequence is TGCGCCAGCAGCCAATTTGATAGAGGGCCGACCTACAATGAGCAGTTCTTC.

The chain links TRBV19 to TRBJ2-1; TRBD2 is a possible D gene (5 bases). V was shortened by 10 bases and J by 2 bases, with 12 bases between the two germline ends. The germline V gene has CDR1 LNHDA and CDR2 SQIVND (reference sequence). This CDR3 is built from 13 residues. CDR3 residues: CATRPRAYNEQFF. The CDR3 bases are TGTGCCACCAGGCCGAGGGCCTACAATGAGCAGTTCTTC.

This clone was recorded once. The V gene is TRBV18, the J gene TRBJ2-5; D is possibly TRBD2 (6 bases). Germline assignment: CDR1 KGHSH and CDR2 LQKENI. Trimming took off 4 bases at V and 4 bases at J, with 13 bases between the two ends. The CDR3 runs 14 residues. This CDR3 reads CASSLDGGLETQYF. The CDR3 bases are TGTGCCAGCTCACTAGACGGAGGGTTAGAGACCCAGTACTTC. Full variable domain (rest looked up from reference TRBV18 and TRBJ2-5): NAGVMQNPRHLVRRRGQEARLRCSPMKGHSHVYWYRQLPEEGLKFMVYLQKENIIDESGMPKERFSAEFPKEGPSILRIQQVVRGDSAAYFCASSLDGGLETQYFGPGTRLLVL.

This chain connects TRBV19 to TRBJ1-1; possibly TRBD1 for D (6 bases). CDR1 is LNHDA, CDR2 SQIVND, per germline (reference sequence). V lost 3 bases and J lost 4, with 9 bases in between. CDR3 length equals 13 residues. CDR3 in amino acids: CASSIAGVTEAFF. CDR3 nucleotide sequence: TGTGCCAGTAGTATCGCAGGGGTCACTGAAGCTTTCTTT.

Remarks on this clone: Germline and junction disagree at one end, which may indicate a read error. The chain joins TRBV27 to TRBJ1-4, with D perhaps matching TRBD1 (6 bases). The CDR3 sequence is 14 residues long. The V gene's germline CDR1 is MNHEY and CDR2 SMNVEV (reference sequence). CDR3 amino acids: CASGTMPGRDTEYF. CDR3 in DNA: TGTGCCAGCGGTACCATGCCCGGCCGGGACACCGAATATTTT.

CDR3 residues: CASSCTSGEPTDTQYF. The CDR3 region has the DNA TGTGCCAGCAGTTGTACTAGCGGGGAACCCACAGATACGCAGTATTTT. The rearrangement uses TRBV6-6 and TRBJ2-3, with 10 bases matching TRBD2. Trimming at V came to 4 bases and at J to 2 bases, leaving 6 bases not matched to a gene. The length of the CDR3 is 16 residues. Germline V gene data show CDR1 as MNHNY and CDR2 as SVGAGI (reference sequence).

This clone was counted a single time. The chain joins TRBV6-5 to TRBJ1-1; 7 nucleotides line up with TRBD1. Trimming removed 2 bases from V and 8 bases from J; junction bases left unmatched: 8. The CDR3 sequence is 14 residues long. Per the germline V gene, CDR1 is MNHEY and CDR2 is SVGAGI. Here the CDR3 DNA reads TGTGCCAGCAGTTACAGCAGGACAGGCCCAGAAGCTTTCTTT. Translating it yields CASSYSRTGPEAFF.

The CDR3 sequence is CASSLLLANEQFF. In DNA form, the CDR3 reads TGTGCCAGCAGCCTCCTACTAGCTAATGAGCAGTTCTTC. This chain joins TRBV7-3 and TRBJ2-1; possibly TRBD2 for D (6 bases). CDR1 and CDR2 (germline): SGHTA, FQGTGA. V dropped 5 bases and J dropped 7 bases, with 12 bases sitting between them. The CDR3 extends over 13 amino acids.

The chain joins TRBV6-1 to TRBJ2-7, with D possibly matching TRBD2 (6 bases). The V end lost 7 bases, the J end lost 4 bases, and 20 bases lay between the germline ends. Germline loops: CDR1 MNHNS, CDR2 SASEGT. The CDR3 covers 15 residues. CDR3 bases: TGTGCCAGCAACACCGGGAGCGCGGGGTCTTACGAGCAGTACTTC. Protein sequence: CASNTGSAGSYEQYF.

V is TRBV11-2 and J is TRBJ1-3, with D unresolved. Trimming pared 4 bases from V and 7 bases from J, leaving 8 bases between. The CDR3 loop spans 12 amino acids. CDR1 and CDR2 from the germline V gene are SGHAT and FQNNGV. CDR3 residues: CASSSGGNTIYF. Written as DNA, the CDR3 is TGTGCCAGCAGCTCAGGAGGGAACACCATATATTTT. The whole variable domain, remainder taken from reference TRBV11-2 and TRBJ1-3, is EAGVAQSPRYKIIEKRQSVAFWCNPISGHATLYWYQQILGQGPKLLIQFQNNGVVDDSQLPKDRFSAERLKGVDSTLKIQPAKLEDSAVYLCASSSGGNTIYFGEGSWLTVV.

Here the CDR3 DNA reads TGTGCCAGCAGCCAGGGCCTCGGACAGGGAGGTTTCGAGACCCAGTACTTC. It codes for CASSQGLGQGGFETQYF. The rearrangement links TRBV14 to TRBJ2-5; 8 positions agree with TRBD1. CDR1 and CDR2 (germline): SGHDN, FVKESK. The CDR3 totals 17 residues. The junction had 14 bases not matched to a gene; V was cut back by 3 bases and J by 5 bases.